One and the same sample provided the 3 T cell receptor beta chains below, sequenced in a study of shared T cell receptors in the human thymus. Profiling relied on immunoSEQ multiplex PCR, and the TCRdb table lists in-frame clones only, not all of them. Found here are 700,000 or so clones, approximately 85% of them singletons; the top ten hold more than 0.01%. This sample was also put to use in a study of human thymus T cells.

Sequencing was performed on thymocytes. The receptors originated from a girl in the first two years of life with a congenital heart defect.

The chain joins TRBV9 to TRBJ1-1, with D hard to call. Germline V gene lookup returns CDR1 SGDLS and CDR2 YYNGEE. The CDR3 extends over 15 amino acids. The V and J ends lost 4 bases and 1 base respectively, with 14 bases between them. The CDR3 spells CASSSQYSGNTEAFF. The DNA of the CDR3 is TGTGCCAGCAGCTCCCAATACTCAGGGAACACTGAAGCTTTCTTT.

This rearrangement joins TRBV5-1 to TRBJ1-2, with TRBD1 identical over 7 bases. The CDR3 consists of 14 residues. V was pared by 7 bases and J by 8 bases, with 14 bases of the junction left unmatched. Germline V gene lookup returns CDR1 SGHRS and CDR2 YFSETQ. In DNA, the CDR3 is TGCGCCAGCGGTGGCGAGACAGGGTCTAACGGCTACACCTTC. This translates into CASGGETGSNGYTF. Complete variable domain (other parts from reference TRBV5-1 and TRBJ1-2): KAGVTQTPRYLIKTRGQQVTLSCSPISGHRSVSWYQQTPGQGLQFLFEYFSETQRNKGNFPGRFSGRQFSNSRSEMNVSTLELGDSALYLCASGGETGSNGYTFGSGTRLTVV.

To note about this clone: Mismatch with germline at one junction end may stem from a read error. Other DNA sequences from this sample encode an identical CDR3 as well. The chain joins TRBV2 to TRBJ2-5, with 15 bases aligning to TRBD2. CDR3 length: 19 residues. Germline V gene sequence: CDR1 SNHLY, CDR2 FYNNEI. As DNA, the CDR3 is TGCGCCAGCAGTTACTCCCCGGGACTAGCGGGGGGCCGGGGGGAGACCCAGTACTTC. Translating gives CASSYSPGLAGGRGETQYF.